This T cell receptor (beta chain) was observed in a study of blood T cell repertoires in COVID-19. The CDR3 totals 15 residues. V lost 2 bases and J lost 7, with 15 bases in between. CDR1 is SGHTS and CDR2 is YDEGEE in the germline V gene. Assay used: immunoSEQ multiplex PCR; TCRdb lists only in-frame clones, some missing. The sample lists around 310,000 clones; roughly 89% were seen once. The source is a woman aged 40 to 49 with COVID-19, enrolled during active disease. Sequencing was carried out using peripheral blood. This rearrangement joins TRBV5-8 to TRBJ1-4, with TRBD1 as a possible D gene (5 bases). DNA of the CDR3: TGTGCCAGCAGCTTTCGGGGGGATCGGATTGAAAAACTGTTTTTT. Its protein is CASSFRGDRIEKLFF.